These T cell receptor beta chains were read from a single sample in a study of beta chain features in type 1 diabetes. Sequenced by immunoSEQ multiplex PCR; TCRdb stores in-frame clones only, minus some. The data contain fewer than 900,000 clones, 15% to 20% of them singletons. What was sequenced was naive CD4+ T cells from blood. The source is a woman between 18 and 29 years old in good health. Both conserved end residues are trimmed from each CDR3.

j_call v_call cdr3_aa
TRBJ2-5 TRBV11-2 ASRNRVETQY
TRBJ2-3 TRBV11-2 ASSGGTVSTDTQY
TRBJ2-5 TRBV5-1 ASSLWGSQIEETQY
TRBJ2-1 TRBV21-1 ASSNVAGGDNEQF
TRBJ2-7 TRBV28 ASSFSGQVYEQY
TRBJ2-5 TRBV27 ASSLSGLGKTQY
TRBJ1-5 TRBV2 ASGQGVQPQH
TRBJ2-1 TRBV29-1 SVGGRIWHEQF
TRBJ2-7 TRBV5-6 ASSLAIGLHQEQY
TRBJ2-7 TRBV7-2 ASSYGGSSYEQY
TRBJ1-2 TRBV15 ATSMQGPTYGYT
TRBJ2-1 TRBV7-3 ASSSDPDNEQF
TRBJ2-3 TRBV9 ASSVPTGQGTDTQY
TRBJ2-3 TRBV5-1 ASSPRTSRADTQY
TRBJ2-1 TRBV4-1 ASSQEGGRRPYNEQF
TRBJ2-1 TRBV28 ASSHLAGETSYNEQF
TRBJ1-2 TRBV4-2 ASSPGHSNYGYT
TRBJ1-2 TRBV6-5 ASSRRQGDGYT
TRBJ1-1 TRBV7-2 ASSLVTNTEAF
TRBJ1-5 TRBV6-5 ASALTGDRQPQH